This T cell receptor beta chain was retrieved from a study of T cells in Graves' hyperthyroidism and ophthalmopathy. Amplification of TCR beta CDR3 regions used RNA as the template. The HTBI primer set drove a first-round RT-PCR of the TCR CDR3. A single record per CDR3 protein comes from TCRdb applying MiXCR to the multiplex PCR reads. The sample includes under 350,000 distinct CDR3 sequences, around 20% of them seen just once. The CDR3 extends over 14 amino acids. V was pared by 0 bases and J by 3 bases, with 8 bases between. Germline CDR1 is MNHNS and CDR2 is SASEGT. V gene TRBV6-1 combines with J gene TRBJ1-2, with D perhaps TRBD1 (5 bases). This TCR was recovered from a woman aged 50 to 60 with Graves' hyperthyroidism. Sequenced: blood. The CDR3 bases are TGTGCCAGCAGTGAAGCTCGGGGGGACTATGGCTACACCTTC. The encoded protein is CASSEARGDYGYTF.